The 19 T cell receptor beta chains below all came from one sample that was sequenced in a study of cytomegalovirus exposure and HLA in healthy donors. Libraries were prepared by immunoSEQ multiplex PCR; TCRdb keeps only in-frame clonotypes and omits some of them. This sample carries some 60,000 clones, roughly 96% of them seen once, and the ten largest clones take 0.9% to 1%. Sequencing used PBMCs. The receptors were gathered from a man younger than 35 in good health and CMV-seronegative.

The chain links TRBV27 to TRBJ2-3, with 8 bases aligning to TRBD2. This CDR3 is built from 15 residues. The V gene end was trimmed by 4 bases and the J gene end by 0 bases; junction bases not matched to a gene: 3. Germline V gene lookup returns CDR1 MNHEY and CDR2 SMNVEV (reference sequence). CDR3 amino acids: CASSWAGGSTDTQYF. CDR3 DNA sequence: TGTGCCAGCAGTTGGGCGGGAGGAAGCACAGATACGCAGTATTTT.

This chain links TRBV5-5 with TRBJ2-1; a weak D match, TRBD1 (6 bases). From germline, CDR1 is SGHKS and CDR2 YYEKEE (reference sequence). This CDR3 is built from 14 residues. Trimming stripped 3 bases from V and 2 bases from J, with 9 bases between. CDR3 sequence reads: CASSSWTAYNEQFF. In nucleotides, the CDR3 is TGTGCCAGCAGCTCATGGACAGCCTACAATGAGCAGTTCTTC.

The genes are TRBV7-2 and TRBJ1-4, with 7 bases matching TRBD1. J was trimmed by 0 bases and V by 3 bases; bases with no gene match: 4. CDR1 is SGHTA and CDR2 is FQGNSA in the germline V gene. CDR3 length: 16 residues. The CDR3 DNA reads TGTGCCAGCAGCTTGATAGGGACAGCAACTAATGAAAAACTGTTTTTT. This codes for CASSLIGTATNEKLFF. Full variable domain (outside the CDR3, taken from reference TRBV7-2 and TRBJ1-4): GAGVSQSPSNKVTEKGKDVELRCDPISGHTALYWYRQSLGQGLEFLIYFQGNSAPDKSGLPSDRFSAERTGGSVSTLTIQRTQQEDSAVYLCASSLIGTATNEKLFFGSGTQLSVL.

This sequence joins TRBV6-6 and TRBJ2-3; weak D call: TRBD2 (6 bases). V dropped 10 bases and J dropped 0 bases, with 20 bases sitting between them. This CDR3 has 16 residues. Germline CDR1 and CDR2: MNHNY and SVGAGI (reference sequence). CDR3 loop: CAISERGGSSTDTQYF. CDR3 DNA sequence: TGTGCCATCTCTGAACGTGGAGGGAGTAGCACAGATACGCAGTATTTT.

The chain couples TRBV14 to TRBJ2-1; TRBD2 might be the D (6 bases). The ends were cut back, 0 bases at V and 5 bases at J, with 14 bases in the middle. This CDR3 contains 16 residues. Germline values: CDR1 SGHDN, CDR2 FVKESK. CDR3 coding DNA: TGTGCCAGCAGCCAAGATTCAACGGGACTGAACAATGAGCAGTTCTTC. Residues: CASSQDSTGLNNEQFF.

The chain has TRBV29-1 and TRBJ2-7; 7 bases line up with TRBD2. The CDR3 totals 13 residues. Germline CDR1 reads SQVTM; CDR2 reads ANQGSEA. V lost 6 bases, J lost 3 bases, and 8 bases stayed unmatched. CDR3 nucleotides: TGCAGCGTCGGACTAGAGCCGTACTACGAGCAGTACTTC. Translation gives CSVGLEPYYEQYF.

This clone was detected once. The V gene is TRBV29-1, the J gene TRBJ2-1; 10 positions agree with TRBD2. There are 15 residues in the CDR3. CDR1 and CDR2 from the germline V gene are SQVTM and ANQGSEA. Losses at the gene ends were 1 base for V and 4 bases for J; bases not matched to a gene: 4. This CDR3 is CSVEGLAGEYNEQFF. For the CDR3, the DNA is TGCAGCGTTGAAGGGCTAGCGGGGGAATACAATGAGCAGTTCTTC.

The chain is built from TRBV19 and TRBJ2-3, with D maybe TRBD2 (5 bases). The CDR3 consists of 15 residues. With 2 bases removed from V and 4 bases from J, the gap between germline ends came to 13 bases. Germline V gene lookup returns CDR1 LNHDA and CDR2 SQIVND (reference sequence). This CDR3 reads CASSIYGGDADTQYF. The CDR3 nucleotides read TGTGCCAGTAGTATATACGGAGGAGATGCAGATACGCAGTATTTT.

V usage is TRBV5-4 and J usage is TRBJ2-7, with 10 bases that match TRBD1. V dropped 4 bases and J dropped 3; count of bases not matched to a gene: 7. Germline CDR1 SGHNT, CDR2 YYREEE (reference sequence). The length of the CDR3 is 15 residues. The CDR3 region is CASSGGQGLIYEQYF. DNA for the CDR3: TGTGCCAGCAGCGGGGGACAGGGGTTGATCTACGAGCAGTACTTC.

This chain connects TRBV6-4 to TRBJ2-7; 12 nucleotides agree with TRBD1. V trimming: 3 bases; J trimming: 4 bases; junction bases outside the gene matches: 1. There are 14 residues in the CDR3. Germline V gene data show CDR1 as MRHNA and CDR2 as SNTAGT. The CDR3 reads CASSEGQGAYEQYF. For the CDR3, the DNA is TGTGCCAGCAGTGAGGGACAGGGGGCTTACGAGCAGTACTTC.

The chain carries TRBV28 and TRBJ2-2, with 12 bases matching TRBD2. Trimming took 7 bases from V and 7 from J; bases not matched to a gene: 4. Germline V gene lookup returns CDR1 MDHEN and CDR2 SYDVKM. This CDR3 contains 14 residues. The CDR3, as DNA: TGTGCCAGCAAGACACTAGCGGGAGGCGGGGAGCTGTTTTTT. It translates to CASKTLAGGGELFF. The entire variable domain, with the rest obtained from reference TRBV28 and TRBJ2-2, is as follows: DVKVTQSSRYLVKRTGEKVFLECVQDMDHENMFWYRQDPGLGLRLIYFSYDVKMKEKGDIPEGYSVSREKKERFSLILESASTNQTSMYLCASKTLAGGGELFFGEGSRLTVL.

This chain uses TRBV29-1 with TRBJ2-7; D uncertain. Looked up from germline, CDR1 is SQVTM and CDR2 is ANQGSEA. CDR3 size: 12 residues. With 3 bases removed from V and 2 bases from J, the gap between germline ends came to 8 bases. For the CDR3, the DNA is TGCAGCGTTGATGGAGATACCTACGAGCAGTACTTC. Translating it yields CSVDGDTYEQYF.

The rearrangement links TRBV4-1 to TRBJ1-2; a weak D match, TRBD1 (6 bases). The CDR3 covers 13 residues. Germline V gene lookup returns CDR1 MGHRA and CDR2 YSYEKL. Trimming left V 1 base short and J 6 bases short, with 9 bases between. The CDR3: CASSQVSGDGYTF. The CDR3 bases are TGCGCCAGCAGCCAAGTTTCAGGGGATGGCTACACCTTC.

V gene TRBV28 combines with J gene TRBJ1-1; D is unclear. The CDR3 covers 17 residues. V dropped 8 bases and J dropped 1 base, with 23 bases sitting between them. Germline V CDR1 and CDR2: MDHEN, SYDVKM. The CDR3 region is CASAIRPFSRANTEAFF. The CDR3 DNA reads TGTGCCAGCGCAATAAGACCTTTCTCGAGGGCGAACACTGAAGCTTTCTTT.

The CDR3 here is CASSQDNRGGYEQYF. The DNA of the CDR3 is TGCGCCAGCAGCCAAGATAACAGGGGTGGGTACGAGCAGTACTTC. The genes are TRBV4-1 and TRBJ2-7; 7 nucleotides align to TRBD1. This CDR3 region has 15 residues. Germline-derived CDR1 and CDR2 are MGHRA and YSYEKL. V shed 0 bases, J shed 4 bases, and the junction held 6 bases outside the gene matches.

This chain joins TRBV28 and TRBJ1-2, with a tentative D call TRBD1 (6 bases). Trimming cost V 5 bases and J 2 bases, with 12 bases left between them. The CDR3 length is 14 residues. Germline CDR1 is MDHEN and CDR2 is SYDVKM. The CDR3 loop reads CASSPAGANYGYTF. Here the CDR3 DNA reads TGTGCCAGCAGTCCCGCGGGGGCAAACTATGGCTACACCTTC.

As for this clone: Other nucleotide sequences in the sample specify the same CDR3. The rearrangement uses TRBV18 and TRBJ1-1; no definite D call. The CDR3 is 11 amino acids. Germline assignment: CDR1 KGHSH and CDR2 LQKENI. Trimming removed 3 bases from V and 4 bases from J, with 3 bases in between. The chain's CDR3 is CASSPGTEAFF. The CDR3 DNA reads TGTGCCAGCTCACCCGGCACTGAAGCTTTCTTT.

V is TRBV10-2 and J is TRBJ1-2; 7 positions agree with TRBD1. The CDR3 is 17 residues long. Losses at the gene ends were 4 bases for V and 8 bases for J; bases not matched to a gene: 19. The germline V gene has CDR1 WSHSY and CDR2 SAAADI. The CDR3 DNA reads TGCGCCAGCAGTGCTATTTTAGGGGGCGTCGGTCAGGTGGGCTACACCTTC. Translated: CASSAILGGVGQVGYTF.

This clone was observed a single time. The CDR3 loop reads CASSPTDRGHEKLFF. For the CDR3, the DNA is TGTGCCAGCAGTCCGACGGACAGGGGTCACGAAAAACTGTTTTTT. The chain uses TRBV27 and TRBJ1-4; 9 bases are shared with TRBD1. J was trimmed by 8 bases and V by 5 bases; bases with no gene match: 9. CDR3 length: 15 residues. Germline-derived CDR1 and CDR2 are MNHEY and SMNVEV (reference sequence). The whole variable domain, remainder taken from reference TRBV27 and TRBJ1-4, is EAQVTQNPRYLITVTGKKLTVTCSQNMNHEYMSWYRQDPGLGLRQIYYSMNVEVTDKGDVPEGYKVSRKEKRNFPLILESPSPNQTSLYFCASSPTDRGHEKLFFGSGTQLSVL.